This T cell receptor (beta chain) was retrieved from a study of radiotherapy plus CTLA-4 blockade in lung cancer. Study overall: Objective responses were documented in 15% to 20% of patients, with disease control in 31%.

CTLA-4 blockade with ipilimumab, together with focal radiation, was given to patients with chemo-refractory metastatic non-small-cell lung cancer. Sequenced by immunoSEQ multiplex PCR; TCRdb stores in-frame clones only, minus some. The repertoire holds around 38,000 clones, about 86% seen once, with around a fifth in the top ten. As to this clone: The antigen is unknown.

Study-wide results and limits: In blood, tumor-derived TCR clones expanded after radiotherapy plus ipilimumab.

The TCR comes from a human donor with non-small cell lung cancer whose response to radiotherapy plus ipilimumab could not be evaluated. The sample consisted of peripheral blood, taken from a patient treated with radiotherapy plus ipilimumab.

DNA for the CDR3: TGTGCCAGCAGTGCCGGACTAGCGGGGGGGACAGATACGCAGTATTTT. It specifies CASSAGLAGGTDTQYF. The V call is TRBV6-1, the J call TRBJ2-3, with 15 bases fitting TRBD2. This CDR3 spans 16 amino acids. The ends lost 4 bases at V and 3 bases at J; junction bases unmatched: 2. CDR1 and CDR2 from the germline V gene are MNHNS and SASEGT.